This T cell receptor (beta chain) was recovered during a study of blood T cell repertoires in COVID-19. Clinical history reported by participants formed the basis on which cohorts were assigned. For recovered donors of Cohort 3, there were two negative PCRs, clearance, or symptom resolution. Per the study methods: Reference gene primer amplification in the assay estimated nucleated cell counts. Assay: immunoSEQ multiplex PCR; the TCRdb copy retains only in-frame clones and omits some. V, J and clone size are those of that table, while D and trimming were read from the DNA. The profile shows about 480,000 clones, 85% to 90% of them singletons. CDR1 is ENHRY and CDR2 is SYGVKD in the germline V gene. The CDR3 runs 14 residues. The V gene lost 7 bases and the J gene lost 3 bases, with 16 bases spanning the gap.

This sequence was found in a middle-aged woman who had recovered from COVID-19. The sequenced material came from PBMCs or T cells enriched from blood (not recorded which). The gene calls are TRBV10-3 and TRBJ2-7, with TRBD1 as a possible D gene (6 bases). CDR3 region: CAINDPGQLYEQYF. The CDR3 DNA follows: TGTGCCATCAATGACCCGGGACAACTCTACGAGCAGTACTTC.